What follows describes a single T cell receptor (beta chain). Original methodology: The assay estimated nucleated cells by amplifying reference gene primers. Measured with immunoSEQ multiplex PCR; TCRdb has only the in-frame clones, and not every one. V and J calls plus clone size are reproduced from that table; the DNA served to infer D and trimming. The table includes some 100,000 clones, about 91% detected once. The sample comes from a study of blood T cell repertoires in COVID-19. V was shortened by 4 bases and J by 2 bases, with 18 bases between the two germline ends. Germline assignment: CDR1 SGHRS and CDR2 YFSETQ. This CDR3 contains 16 residues.

The origin of this receptor is a woman in her seventies with acute or convalescent COVID-19. The specimen was peripheral blood. This sequence joins TRBV5-1 and TRBJ1-2; TRBD1 might be the D (6 bases). CDR3 coding DNA: TGCGCCAGCAGCCCCCGGGACACCAACCCGAACTATGGCTACACCTTC. It is translated as CASSPRDTNPNYGYTF.